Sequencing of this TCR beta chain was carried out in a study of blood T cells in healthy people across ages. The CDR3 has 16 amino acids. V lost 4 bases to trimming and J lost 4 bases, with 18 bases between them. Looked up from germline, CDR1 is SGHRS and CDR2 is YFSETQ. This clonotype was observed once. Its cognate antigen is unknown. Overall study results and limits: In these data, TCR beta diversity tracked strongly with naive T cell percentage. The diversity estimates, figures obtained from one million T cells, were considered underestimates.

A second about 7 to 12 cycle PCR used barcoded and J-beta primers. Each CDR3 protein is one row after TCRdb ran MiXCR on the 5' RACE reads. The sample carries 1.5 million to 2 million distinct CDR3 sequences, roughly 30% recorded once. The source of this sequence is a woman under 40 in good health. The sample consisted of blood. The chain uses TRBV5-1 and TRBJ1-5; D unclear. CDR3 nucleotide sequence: TGCGCCAGCAGCCTAGACGCGTCAAAAGGTAATCAGCCCCAGCATTTT. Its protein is CASSLDASKGNQPQHF.